One sample yielded the 24 T cell receptor beta chains listed below, sequenced in a study of cytomegalovirus exposure and HLA in healthy donors. Primers: 60 Vbeta forward and 13 Jbeta reverse. Some clones are missing from TCRdb's copy, which holds only in-frame ones; the method was immunoSEQ multiplex PCR. The sample has tens of thousands of clones; less than 80% are singletons. Material for sequencing was PBMCs. These receptors were collected from a woman in her forties or fifties in good health and CMV-seropositive.

Points on this clone: One junction end disagrees with the germline gene, perhaps due to a read error. The V and J genes are TRBV19 and TRBJ1-1; tentative D call: TRBD1 (6 bases). The CDR3 loop spans 13 amino acids. The germline CDR1 and CDR2 sequences are LNHDA and SQIVND (reference sequence). CDR3 sequence (DNA): TGTGCCAGTAGTATCCAGGGGAACACTGAAACTTTCTTT. This translates into CASSIQGNTETFF.

This clone was detected only a few times. The chain combines TRBV7-7 with TRBJ2-1, with a weak D call TRBD2 (5 bases). V was pared by 5 bases and J by 4 bases, with 15 bases between. This CDR3 spans 15 amino acids. The germline CDR1 and CDR2 sequences are SSHAT and FNYEAQ (reference sequence). The CDR3 nucleotides are TGTGCCAGCAGCGCCCCGGGGTCCGTTTACAATGAGCAGTTCTTC. It translates to CASSAPGSVYNEQFF.

This clone was seen only once. The chain is built from TRBV19 and TRBJ2-2; 7 bases agree with TRBD2. In germline, CDR1 is LNHDA, CDR2 SQIVND (reference sequence). The junction had 9 bases not matched to a gene; V was cut back by 5 bases and J by 6 bases. CDR3 size: 15 residues. DNA of the CDR3: TGTGCCAGTAGTCCCAGAAGCGGGGTGGCCGGGGAGCTGTTTTTT. Translation gives CASSPRSGVAGELFF.

This clone has a handful of counts. The chain is built from TRBV6-6 and TRBJ1-2; a weak D match, TRBD1 (6 bases). Between the trimmed V and J ends, which lost 6 bases and 3 bases, there was a span of 20 bases. There are 16 residues in the CDR3. Germline V gene data show CDR1 as MNHNY and CDR2 as SVGAGI (reference sequence). The DNA of the CDR3 is TGTGCCAGCAGCCCCCGCGGGGGGGCGGGTGACTATGGCTACACCTTC. It is translated as CASSPRGGAGDYGYTF.

This chain joins TRBV7-6 and TRBJ2-1, with TRBD2 as a possible D gene (5 bases). This CDR3 has 15 amino acids. CDR1 SGHVS and CDR2 FNYEAQ come from the germline V gene. Trimming pared 2 bases from V and 7 bases from J, leaving 15 bases between. CDR3 region: CASSLSESGINEQFF. In DNA, the CDR3 is TGTGCCAGCAGCTTATCTGAATCGGGGATTAATGAGCAGTTCTTC. The full variable domain, rest sourced from reference TRBV7-6 and TRBJ2-1, is GAGVSQSPRYKVTKRGQDVALRCDPISGHVSLYWYRQALGQGPEFLTYFNYEAQQDKSGLPNDRFSAERPEGSISTLTIQRTEQRDSAMYRCASSLSESGINEQFFGPGTRLTVL.

The V call is TRBV10-3, the J call TRBJ2-3, with TRBD1 matching over 10 bases. Looked up from germline, CDR1 is ENHRY and CDR2 is SYGVKD. Trimming took 4 bases from V and 3 from J; bases not matched to a gene: 10. This CDR3 spans 17 amino acids. The CDR3 coding sequence is TGTGCCATCAGTGGCGAGAGACAGGGGGCGTCTACAGATACGCAGTATTTT. As protein: CAISGERQGASTDTQYF.

Only one count was recorded for this clone. The rearrangement uses TRBV28 and TRBJ1-1, with D maybe TRBD1 (5 bases). The CDR3 contains 14 residues. Germline V gene data show CDR1 as MDHEN and CDR2 as SYDVKM. V shed 6 bases and J shed 4 bases, with 15 bases lying between them. CDR3 loop: CASSVPLGGTEAFF. CDR3 bases: TGTGCCAGCAGCGTCCCCCTCGGGGGCACTGAAGCTTTCTTT.

The CDR3 DNA is TGTGCCAGCAGTGCTCGAACTTTGAACACTGAAGCTTTCTTT. This translates into CASSARTLNTEAFF. The chain carries TRBV27 and TRBJ1-1; no reliable D call. V gave up 5 bases and J gave up 0 bases, with 10 bases separating them. Germline CDR1 reads MNHEY; CDR2 reads SMNVEV (reference sequence). The CDR3 has 14 amino acids.

The V and J genes are TRBV9 and TRBJ2-2; 8 bases match TRBD1. Germline assignment: CDR1 SGDLS and CDR2 YYNGEE. V lost 0 bases to trimming and J lost 4 bases; unmatched junction nucleotides: 2. The CDR3 contains 15 residues. The CDR3: CASSVETGGTGELFF. The CDR3 bases are TGTGCCAGCAGCGTAGAAACAGGGGGCACCGGGGAGCTGTTTTTT.

V usage is TRBV19 and J usage is TRBJ2-1; a possible D gene is TRBD2 (6 bases). Germline CDR1 reads LNHDA; CDR2 reads SQIVND (reference sequence). V was clipped by 9 bases and J by 3 bases, with 9 bases between them. CDR3 length: 12 amino acids. The CDR3 here is CASEGLYNEQFF. CDR3 in DNA: TGTGCCAGCGAGGGACTCTACAATGAGCAGTTCTTC.

The chain recombines TRBV6-1 with TRBJ2-3; 15 bases line up with TRBD2. Losses at the gene ends were 0 bases for V and 2 bases for J; bases not matched to a gene: 12. CDR1 MNHNS and CDR2 SASEGT come from the germline V gene. This CDR3 comprises 21 residues. CDR3 DNA sequence: TGTGCCAGCAGTGAAGCAAGGACTAGCGGGGGGGCCGGGTTCGCCACAGATACGCAGTATTTT. Translating gives CASSEARTSGGAGFATDTQYF.

The gene calls are TRBV7-8 and TRBJ2-1, with TRBD1 matching 9 bases. J lost 8 bases, V lost 5 bases, and 13 bases had no gene match. Germline-derived CDR1 and CDR2 are SGHVS and FQNEAQ. This CDR3 is built from 16 residues. The CDR3 reads CASSPRTGDGGYEQFF. CDR3 in DNA: TGTGCCAGCAGCCCCAGGACAGGGGACGGGGGATATGAGCAGTTCTTC.

This clone was counted only a few times. This sequence joins TRBV19 and TRBJ1-1; D is perhaps TRBD1 (6 bases). Trimming stripped 6 bases from V and 3 bases from J, with 17 bases between. Germline V gene sequence: CDR1 LNHDA, CDR2 SQIVND (reference sequence). The CDR3 is made up of 15 amino acids. This CDR3 reads CASSPRGRGDTEAFF. In DNA, the CDR3 is TGTGCCAGTAGCCCCAGGGGTAGAGGTGACACTGAAGCTTTCTTT. The whole variable domain, remainder taken from reference TRBV19 and TRBJ1-1, is DGGITQSPKYLFRKEGQNVTLSCEQNLNHDAMYWYRQDPGQGLRLIYYSQIVNDFQKGDIAEGYSVSREKKESFPLTVTSAQKNPTAFYLCASSPRGRGDTEAFFGQGTRLTVV.

CDR3 nucleotide sequence: TGCGCCAGCAGCTTGGCCTGGACAGGGGCCTACGAGCAGTACTTC. It is translated as CASSLAWTGAYEQYF. The chain links TRBV5-1 to TRBJ2-7; 9 nucleotides line up with TRBD1. CDR3 length equals 15 residues. V lost 0 bases, J lost 2 bases, and 3 bases stayed unmatched. Germline lookup yields CDR1 SGHRS and CDR2 YFSETQ.

The chain joins TRBV4-2 to TRBJ2-5, with 11 positions matching TRBD2. CDR3 length equals 17 residues. After removal of 0 bases from V and 3 bases from J, the junction contained 6 bases not matched to a gene. Germline CDR1 and CDR2: LGHNA and YNFKEQ. The CDR3 reads CASSQDFELAGEETQYF. CDR3 nucleotides: TGTGCCAGCAGCCAAGACTTTGAACTAGCGGGGGAAGAGACCCAGTACTTC.

The CDR3 spells CASIGSGIYGYTF. In DNA, the CDR3 is TGTGCCAGCATCGGTTCAGGGATCTATGGCTACACCTTC. The rearrangement links TRBV28 to TRBJ1-2; possibly TRBD1 for D (5 bases). The CDR3 length is 13 residues. Germline values: CDR1 MDHEN, CDR2 SYDVKM. V gave up 7 bases and J gave up 4 bases, with 13 bases separating them.

This chain uses TRBV6-6 with TRBJ2-7; no definite D call. The ends were cut back, 6 bases at V and 5 bases at J, with 23 bases in the middle. CDR3 length: 16 residues. Germline loops: CDR1 MNHNY, CDR2 SVGAGI (reference sequence). The CDR3 DNA is TGTGCCAGCAGCCGCTACGAGGAGATTCGGAGCAACGAGCAGTACTTC. Translation gives CASSRYEEIRSNEQYF.

This chain uses TRBV4-1 with TRBJ1-6, with D maybe TRBD1 (6 bases). Trimming removed 0 bases from V and 7 bases from J, with 25 bases in between. The germline gives CDR1 MGHRA, CDR2 YSYEKL. The CDR3 is made up of 20 amino acids. This chain's CDR3 is CASSQEVGFRLGAYNSPLHF. Here the CDR3 DNA reads TGCGCCAGCAGCCAAGAAGTGGGGTTTAGGCTGGGGGCTTACAATTCACCCCTCCACTTT.

The CDR3 is CASSSWTSGGLKTQYF. The DNA for the CDR3 is TGTGCCAGCAGTTCCTGGACTAGCGGGGGGTTAAAGACCCAGTACTTC. This sequence joins TRBV27 and TRBJ2-5; 14 nucleotides line up with TRBD2. The ends lost 4 bases at V and 6 bases at J; junction bases unmatched: 7. The length of the CDR3 is 16 residues. CDR1 MNHEY and CDR2 SMNVEV come from the germline V gene (reference sequence).

This clone was counted only a few times. The gene calls are TRBV28 and TRBJ1-2; tentative D call: TRBD1 (5 bases). CDR3 length: 12 residues. Germline-derived CDR1 and CDR2 are MDHEN and SYDVKM. V shed 10 bases and J shed 4 bases, with 13 bases lying between them. The CDR3 spells CAIPTAGYGYTF. In DNA, the CDR3 is TGTGCCATCCCGACAGCGGGCTATGGCTACACCTTC.

J is TRBJ2-7 and V is TRBV2; a possible D gene is TRBD2 (6 bases). V shed 7 bases and J shed 3 bases, with 16 bases lying between them. CDR3 length: 14 amino acids. The germline V gene has CDR1 SNHLY and CDR2 FYNNEI. The CDR3 protein is CASIGGQEGYEQYF. CDR3 coding DNA: TGTGCCAGCATTGGGGGTCAGGAGGGCTACGAGCAGTACTTC.

As DNA, the CDR3 is TGTGCCAGCTCACCAGGACAGGAATCAGAAGCTTTCTTT. Translation gives CASSPGQESEAFF. The chain joins TRBV18 to TRBJ1-1; TRBD1 agrees at 7 bases. CDR1 and CDR2 (germline): KGHSH, LQKENI. This CDR3 has 13 amino acids. V lost 2 bases to trimming and J lost 8 bases; unmatched junction nucleotides: 5.

This clone was observed a few times. This chain links TRBV11-2 with TRBJ2-2; 9 bases agree with TRBD1. Germline V gives CDR1 SGHAT, CDR2 FQNNGV. This CDR3 is built from 16 residues. The trim removed 3 bases at V and 6 bases at J, leaving 8 bases unmatched. CDR3: CASSFRRQGVSGELFF. CDR3 DNA sequence: TGTGCCAGCAGCTTCAGGAGACAGGGGGTTTCCGGGGAGCTGTTTTTT. Drawing the rest from reference TRBV11-2 and TRBJ2-2, the complete variable domain is EAGVAQSPRYKIIEKRQSVAFWCNPISGHATLYWYQQILGQGPKLLIQFQNNGVVDDSQLPKDRFSAERLKGVDSTLKIQPAKLEDSAVYLCASSFRRQGVSGELFFGEGSRLTVL.

The rearrangement uses TRBV20-1 and TRBJ2-3, with D tentatively TRBD1 (6 bases). CDR1 is DFQATT, CDR2 SNEGSKA, per germline (reference sequence). The CDR3 is made up of 10 amino acids. This CDR3 is CSGETDTQYF. CDR3 in DNA: TGCTCAGGGGAAACAGATACGCAGTATTTT.